This passage covers 4 T cell receptor beta chains from one sample sequenced in a study of cytomegalovirus exposure and HLA in healthy donors. Vbeta (60) and Jbeta (13) primers were used in the PCR. Sequencing used immunoSEQ multiplex PCR; TCRdb keeps in-frame clones, though not all of them. The repertoire consists of around 200,000 clones, with over 70% occurring once and the leading ten covering 2.9%. Sequencing was done on a sample of PBMCs. The receptors shown here come from a male donor in good health and CMV-seronegative.

The CDR3, as DNA: TGTGCCAGCAGCCCGGGACTAGCGGGAGGGTACTACAATGAGCAGTTCTTC. Protein sequence: CASSPGLAGGYYNEQFF. V gene TRBV7-3 combines with J gene TRBJ2-1, with 16 nucleotides matching TRBD2. V shed 5 bases and J 3 bases; nucleotides not matched to a gene: 4. From germline, CDR1 is SGHTA and CDR2 FQGTGA. This CDR3 comprises 17 residues.

The count of this clone is one. The chain recombines TRBV11-2 with TRBJ2-7; TRBD1 is a possible D gene (6 bases). Germline CDR1 reads SGHAT; CDR2 reads FQNNGV. V was clipped by 1 base and J by 0 bases, with 10 bases between them. CDR3 length: 15 residues. The CDR3 sequence: CASSLGGGFSYEQYF. In nucleotides, the CDR3 is TGTGCCAGCAGCTTAGGTGGGGGCTTCTCCTACGAGCAGTACTTC.

This clone has a single count. Written as DNA, the CDR3 is TGTGCCTTGGCTGACAGGGGAATCTACGAGCAGTACTTC. This translates into CALADRGIYEQYF. The chain couples TRBV30 to TRBJ2-7; the match to TRBD1 covers 8 bases. The CDR3 sequence is 13 residues long. Germline V gene data show CDR1 as GTSNPN and CDR2 as SVGIG (reference sequence). After removal of 7 bases from V and 3 bases from J, the junction contained 8 bases not matched to a gene. The complete variable domain, with remaining parts taken from reference TRBV30 and TRBJ2-7, reads SQTIHQWPATLVQPVGSPLSLECTVEGTSNPNLYWYRQAAGRGLQLLFYSVGIGQISSEVPQNLSASRPQDRQFILSSKKLLLSDSGFYLCALADRGIYEQYFGPGTRLTVT.

CDR3 sequence: CASSKPTGGFGQPQHF. The CDR3 bases are TGTGCCAGCAGCAAGCCGACAGGGGGGTTCGGGCAGCCCCAGCATTTT. V gene TRBV7-2 combines with J gene TRBJ1-5, with TRBD1 matching 9 bases. The germline CDR1 and CDR2 sequences are SGHTA and FQGNSA. The ends lost 5 bases at V and 7 bases at J; junction bases unmatched: 12. The CDR3 has 16 residues.